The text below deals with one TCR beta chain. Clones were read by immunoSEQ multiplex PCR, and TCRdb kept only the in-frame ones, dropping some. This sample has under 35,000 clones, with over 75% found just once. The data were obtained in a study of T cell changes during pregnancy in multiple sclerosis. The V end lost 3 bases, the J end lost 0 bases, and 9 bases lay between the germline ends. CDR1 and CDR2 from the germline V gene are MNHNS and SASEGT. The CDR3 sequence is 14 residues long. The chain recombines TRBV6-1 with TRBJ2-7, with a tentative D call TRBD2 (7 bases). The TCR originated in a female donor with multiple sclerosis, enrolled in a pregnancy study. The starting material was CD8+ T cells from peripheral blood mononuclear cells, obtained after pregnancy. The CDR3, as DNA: TGTGCCAGCAGTGAGGGGGGGGCCTCCTACGAGCAGTACTTC. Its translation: CASSEGGASYEQYF.